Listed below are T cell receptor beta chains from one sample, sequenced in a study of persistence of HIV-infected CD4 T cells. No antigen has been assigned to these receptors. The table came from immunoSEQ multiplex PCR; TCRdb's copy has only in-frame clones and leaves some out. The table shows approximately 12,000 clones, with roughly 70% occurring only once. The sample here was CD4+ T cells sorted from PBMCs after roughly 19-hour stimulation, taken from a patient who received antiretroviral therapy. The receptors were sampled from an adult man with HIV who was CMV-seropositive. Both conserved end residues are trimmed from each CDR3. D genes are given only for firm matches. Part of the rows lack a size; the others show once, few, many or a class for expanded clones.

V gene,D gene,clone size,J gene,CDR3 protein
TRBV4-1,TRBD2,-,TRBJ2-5,ASSQDGGAWETQY
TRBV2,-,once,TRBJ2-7,ADRAESYEQY
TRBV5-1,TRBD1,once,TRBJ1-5,ASSFLGDRNQPQH
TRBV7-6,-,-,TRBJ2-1,ASSLFGGQNRDNEQF
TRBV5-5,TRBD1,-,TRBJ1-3,ASSAGQTSGNTIY
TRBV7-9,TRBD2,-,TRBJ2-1,ASSLLVLAGGPEPNEQF
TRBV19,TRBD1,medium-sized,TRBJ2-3,ASSITGVQY
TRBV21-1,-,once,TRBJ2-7,ASGAPHATCYEQY
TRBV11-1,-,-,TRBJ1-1,ASSPRGTEAF
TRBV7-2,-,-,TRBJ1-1,ASSPPEAGLNTEAF
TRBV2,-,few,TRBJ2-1,ASKGGYEQF
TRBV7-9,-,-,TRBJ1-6,ASSFTSLAGDNSPLH
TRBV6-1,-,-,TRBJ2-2,ASSEVVLMSANTGELF
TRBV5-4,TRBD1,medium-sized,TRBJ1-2,ASSQTYRGGYT
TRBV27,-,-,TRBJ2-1,ASSSRRERHEQF
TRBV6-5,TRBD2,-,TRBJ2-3,ASSYDSGASTDTQY
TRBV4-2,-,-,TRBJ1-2,ASSQDGLSWANYGYT
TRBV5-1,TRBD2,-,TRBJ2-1,ASRPASSGGISYNEQF
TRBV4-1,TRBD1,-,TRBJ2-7,ASSQGQGAYEQY
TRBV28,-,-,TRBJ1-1,ASSFIGRNTEAF
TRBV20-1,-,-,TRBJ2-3,SAPRSDTQY
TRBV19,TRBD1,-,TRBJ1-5,ASTSAGTANNQPQH
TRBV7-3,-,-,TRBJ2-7,ASSSGQRGEQY
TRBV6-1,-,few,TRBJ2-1,ASSELRDDEQF
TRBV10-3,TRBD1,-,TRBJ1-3,AISEATRQGAGNTIY
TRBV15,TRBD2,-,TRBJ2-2,ATSRDQAGAGELF
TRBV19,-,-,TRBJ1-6,ASSIGGHNSPLH
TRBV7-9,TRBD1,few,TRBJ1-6,ASSLAGTGGVSPLH
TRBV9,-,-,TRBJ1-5,ASSPGGGGYQPQH
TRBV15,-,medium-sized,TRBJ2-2,ATSRDPLGGGSRSGELF
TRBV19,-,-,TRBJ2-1,ASSMVSNEQF
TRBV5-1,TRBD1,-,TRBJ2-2,ASSHGQEGTGELF
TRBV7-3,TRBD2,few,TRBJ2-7,ASSLGRLAGGLAEQY
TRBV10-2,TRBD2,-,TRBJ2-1,ASSHFSGGAIVNEQF
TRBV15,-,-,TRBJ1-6,ATSLWGRVESPLH
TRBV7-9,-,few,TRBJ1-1,ASSLMTVLNTEAF
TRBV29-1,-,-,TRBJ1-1,SVWAVQPNTEAF
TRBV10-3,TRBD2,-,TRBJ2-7,AISVAGGLEQY
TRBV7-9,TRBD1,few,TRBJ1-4,ASSSVTGEARKLF
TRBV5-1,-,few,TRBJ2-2,ASSLVVAANTGELF